The rows below give T cell receptor beta chains drawn from one sample of a study of blood T cell repertoires in COVID-19. Assay: immunoSEQ multiplex PCR; the TCRdb copy retains only in-frame clones and omits some. The profile shows around 300,000 clones, about 83% of them singletons. Sequenced sample: PBMCs or T cells enriched from blood (not recorded which). These receptors all come from a woman in her forties who had recovered from COVID-19. The CDR3 runs from the conserved cysteine through the conserved F or W. D genes are given only for firm matches. A row's size may be missing; if present it is once, few, many or a size class.

v_call,d_call,j_call,clone_size,cdr3_length,cdr3_aa,cdr3_nt
TRBV7-2,-,TRBJ2-3,-,14,CASSLNWAGDTQYF,TGTGCCAGCAGCTTAAATTGGGCGGGAGATACGCAGTATTTT
TRBV20-1,-,TRBJ2-5,-,12,CSASPSAETQYF,TGCAGTGCTAGTCCTAGCGCAGAGACCCAGTACTTC
TRBV7-9,-,TRBJ1-1,-,13,CASSPRWNTEAFF,TGTGCCAGCAGCCCCCGGTGGAACACTGAAGCTTTCTTT
TRBV29-1,TRBD2,TRBJ2-3,-,17,CSFEPWTSGRTTDTQYF,TGCAGCTTTGAACCTTGGACTAGCGGGAGGACCACAGATACGCAGTATTTT
TRBV7-9,-,TRBJ2-7,few,15,CASSPGAYSSYEQYF,TGTGCCAGCAGCCCAGGGGCTTATAGCTCCTACGAGCAGTACTTC
TRBV25-1,TRBD1,TRBJ1-1,-,14,CASALGGADTEAFF,TGTGCCAGCGCCTTAGGGGGCGCGGACACTGAAGCTTTCTTT
TRBV5-1,TRBD2,TRBJ2-1,few,18,CASSPTTSGRATGHEQFF,TGCGCCAGCAGCCCCACGACTAGCGGGAGGGCCACAGGCCATGAGCAGTTCTTC
TRBV24-1,-,TRBJ2-5,-,16,CATSDAGTPIGETQYF,TGTGCCACCAGTGATGCCGGGACACCCATCGGGGAGACCCAGTACTTC
TRBV12-3/TRBV12-4,TRBD1,TRBJ1-2,-,13,CASSRTGKYGYTF,TGTGCCAGCAGTCGGACAGGGAAATATGGCTACACCTTC
TRBV11-2,-,TRBJ2-3,-,13,CASSLFLADTQYF,TGTGCCAGCAGCTTGTTTCTTGCAGATACGCAGTATTTT
TRBV4-3,-,TRBJ1-1,-,14,CASSQVSGYTEAFF,TGCGCCAGCAGCCAAGTGTCCGGGTACACTGAAGCTTTCTTT
TRBV24-1,-,TRBJ2-5,-,14,CATSVTEDQETQYF,TGTGCCACCAGTGTCACCGAGGACCAAGAGACCCAGTACTTC
TRBV18,-,TRBJ1-3,once,17,CASSPERTGSSGNTIYF,TGTGCCAGCTCACCGGAGCGTACCGGGAGCTCTGGAAACACCATATATTTT
TRBV5-3,TRBD2,TRBJ2-7,-,17,CARSTYCDGTSGYEQYF,TGTGCCAGAAGCACTTACTGCGACGGGACTAGTGGCTACGAGCAGTACTTC
TRBV20-1,-,TRBJ1-1,-,11,CSANGDTEAFF,TGCAGTGCTAACGGAGACACTGAAGCTTTCTTT
TRBV14,-,TRBJ2-7,-,16,CASSERVRIGNYEQYF,TGTGCCAGCAGCGAACGTGTGAGGATCGGCAACTACGAGCAGTACTTC
TRBV7-2,TRBD2,TRBJ2-1,-,15,CASSLTRTSYNEQFF,TGTGCCAGCAGCCTAACCAGGACTAGCTACAATGAGCAGTTCTTC
TRBV7-9,-,TRBJ1-5,-,14,CASSPLRGNQPQHF,TGTGCCAGCAGCCCCCTCCGGGGCAATCAGCCCCAGCATTTT
TRBV10-3,TRBD1,TRBJ2-7,-,14,CAISPGQGSYEQYF,TGTGCCATCAGTCCCGGACAGGGCTCCTACGAGCAGTACTTC
TRBV5-1,-,TRBJ2-1,few,16,CASSFGAISSYNEQFF,TGCGCCAGCAGCTTTGGAGCGATCAGTTCCTACAATGAGCAGTTCTTC
TRBV28,TRBD1,TRBJ1-2,-,16,CASSYRDRGRSYGYTF,TGTGCCAGCAGTTACCGGGACAGGGGGCGCAGCTATGGCTACACCTTC
TRBV19,TRBD2,TRBJ2-1,-,15,CASSGGLAGVVEQFF,TGTGCCAGTAGTGGGGGACTAGCGGGAGTAGTTGAGCAGTTCTTC
TRBV5-1,-,TRBJ1-4,-,13,CASHRGLGEKLFF,TGCGCCAGCCACCGGGGATTGGGAGAAAAACTGTTTTTT
TRBV2,TRBD1,TRBJ1-5,few,15,CASSPDREGNQPQHF,TGTGCCAGCAGTCCGGACAGGGAAGGCAATCAGCCCCAGCATTTT
TRBV29-1,TRBD2,TRBJ2-7,-,10,CSVVAGHQYF,TGCAGCGTTGTAGCGGGACATCAGTACTTC
TRBV28,-,TRBJ2-7,-,12,CASSFMSYEQYF,TGTGCCAGCAGTTTTATGTCCTACGAGCAGTACTTC
TRBV13,TRBD1,TRBJ2-7,-,15,CASSPTGTGKHEQYF,TGTGCCAGCAGCCCCACCGGGACAGGGAAACACGAGCAGTACTTC
TRBV7-7,TRBD1,TRBJ2-2,-,15,CASSPTGVDGGELFF,TGTGCTAGCAGCCCTACAGGGGTCGACGGCGGGGAGCTGTTTTTT
TRBV24-1,-,TRBJ2-3,many,16,CATSDLQFAGKDTQYF,TGTGCCACCAGTGATTTGCAATTTGCGGGGAAAGATACGCAGTATTTT
TRBV11-2,TRBD1,TRBJ1-2,-,16,CASSLDPGWTGTGYTF,TGTGCCAGCAGCTTAGATCCGGGCTGGACAGGGACTGGCTACACCTTC
TRBV28,-,TRBJ2-7,-,12,CASSIVSYEQYF,TGTGCCAGCAGTATAGTATCCTACGAGCAGTACTTC
TRBV28,-,TRBJ2-3,-,14,CASSLYRNTDTQYF,TGTGCCAGCAGTTTATACAGAAACACAGATACGCAGTATTTT
TRBV7-2,TRBD1,TRBJ2-7,once,13,CASSLGTGYEQYF,TGTGCCAGCAGTCTAGGGACAGGGTACGAGCAGTACTTC
TRBV29-1,-,TRBJ1-4,-,12,CSVEIANEKLFF,TGCAGCGTTGAGATAGCCAATGAAAAACTGTTTTTT
TRBV18,TRBD1,TRBJ2-5,-,14,CASSPTGDVETQYF,TGTGCCAGCTCACCAACAGGGGATGTCGAGACCCAGTACTTC
TRBV7-2,-,TRBJ1-6,-,15,CASSLRSSYNSPLHF,TGTGCCAGCAGCTTACGGAGCTCCTATAATTCACCCCTCCACTTT
TRBV28,-,TRBJ2-7,-,13,CAAGTTRWDEQYF,TGTGCCGCCGGGACGACTAGGTGGGATGAGCAGTACTTC
TRBV7-9,-,TRBJ1-5,-,13,CASSPQGNQPQHF,TGTGCCAGCAGCCCACAGGGTAATCAGCCCCAGCATTTT
TRBV7-8,-,TRBJ2-2,-,14,CASSTARVGGELFF,TGTGCCAGCAGCACCGCGAGGGTTGGCGGGGAGCTGTTTTTT
TRBV7-2,-,TRBJ1-5,-,16,CASSLGPARGNQPQHF,TGTGCCAGCAGCTTAGGGCCCGCGAGGGGCAATCAGCCCCAGCATTTT
TRBV10-3,-,TRBJ1-2,-,15,CAISDADSSSYGYTF,TGTGCCATCAGTGATGCGGACAGTTCTTCCTATGGCTACACCTTC
TRBV28,-,TRBJ1-1,-,14,CASSLLGQNTEAFF,TGTGCCAGCAGTTTGTTGGGGCAGAACACTGAAGCTTTCTTT
TRBV24-1,TRBD1,TRBJ1-2,-,14,CATSDRGQGRGYTF,TGTGCCACCAGTGATAGGGGACAGGGTCGTGGCTACACCTTC
TRBV6-5,TRBD1,TRBJ2-7,-,16,CASSSIDRGPWNEQYF,TGTGCCAGCAGTTCTATAGACAGGGGGCCTTGGAACGAGCAGTACTTC
TRBV15,-,TRBJ2-1,-,12,CATSRRDNEQFF,TGTGCCACCAGCAGGCGGGACAATGAGCAGTTCTTC